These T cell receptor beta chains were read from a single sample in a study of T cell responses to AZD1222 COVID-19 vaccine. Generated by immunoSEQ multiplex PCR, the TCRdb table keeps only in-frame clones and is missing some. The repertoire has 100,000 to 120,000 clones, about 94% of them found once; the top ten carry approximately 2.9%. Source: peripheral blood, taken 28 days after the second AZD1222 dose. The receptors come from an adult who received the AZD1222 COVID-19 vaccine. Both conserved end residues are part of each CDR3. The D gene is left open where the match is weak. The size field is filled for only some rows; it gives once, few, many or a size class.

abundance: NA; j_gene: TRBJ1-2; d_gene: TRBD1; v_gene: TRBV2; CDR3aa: CASIRDRRNGYTF; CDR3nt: TGTGCCAGCATAAGGGACAGGAGGAATGGCTACACCTTC
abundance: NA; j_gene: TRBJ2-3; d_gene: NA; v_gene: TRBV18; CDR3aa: CASSPGLGRSTDTQYF; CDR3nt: TGTGCCAGCTCACCCGGGTTGGGGCGGAGCACAGATACGCAGTATTTT
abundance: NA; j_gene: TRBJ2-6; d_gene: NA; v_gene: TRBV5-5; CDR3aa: CASSLRRGSGANVLTF; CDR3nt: TGTGCCAGCAGCTTACGGAGGGGCTCTGGGGCCAACGTCCTGACTTTC
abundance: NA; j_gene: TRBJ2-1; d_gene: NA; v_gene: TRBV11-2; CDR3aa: CASSGYYNEQFF; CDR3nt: TGTGCCAGCAGCGGATACTACAATGAGCAGTTCTTC
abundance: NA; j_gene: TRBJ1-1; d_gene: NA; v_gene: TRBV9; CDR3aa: CASSVTHRLNTEAFF; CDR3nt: TGTGCCAGCAGCGTGACCCACAGATTGAACACTGAAGCTTTCTTT
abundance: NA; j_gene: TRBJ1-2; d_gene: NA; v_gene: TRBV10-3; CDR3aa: CAISESTTGIRF; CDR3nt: TGTGCCATCAGTGAGTCAACGACGGGGATTCGATTC
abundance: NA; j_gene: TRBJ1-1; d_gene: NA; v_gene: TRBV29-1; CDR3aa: CSGLENTEAFF; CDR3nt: TGCAGCGGACTCGAGAACACTGAAGCTTTCTTT
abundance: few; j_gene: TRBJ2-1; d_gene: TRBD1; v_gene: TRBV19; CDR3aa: CASSIGDRENNEQFF; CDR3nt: TGTGCCAGTAGTATCGGTGACAGGGAAAACAATGAGCAGTTCTTC
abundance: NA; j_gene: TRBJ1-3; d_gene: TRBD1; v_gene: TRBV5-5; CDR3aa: CASSYLTGSGNTIYF; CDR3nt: TGTGCCAGCAGCTACCTGACAGGGTCTGGAAACACCATATATTTT
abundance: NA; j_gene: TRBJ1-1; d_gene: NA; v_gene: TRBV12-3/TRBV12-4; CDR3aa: CASSSGGTEAFF; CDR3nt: TGTGCCAGCAGCTCCGGTGGCACTGAAGCTTTCTTT
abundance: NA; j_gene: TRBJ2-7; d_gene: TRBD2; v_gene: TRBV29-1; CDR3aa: CSVDAGLVNEQYF; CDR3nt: TGCAGCGTTGACGCGGGACTAGTGAATGAGCAGTACTTC
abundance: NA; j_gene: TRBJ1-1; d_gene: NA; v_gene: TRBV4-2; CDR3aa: CASSPLGTFAQDTEAFF; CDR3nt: TGTGCCAGCAGCCCACTAGGGACATTCGCCCAGGACACTGAAGCTTTCTTT
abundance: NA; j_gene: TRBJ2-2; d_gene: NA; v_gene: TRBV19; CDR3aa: CASSISRNTGELFF; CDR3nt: TGTGCCAGTAGTATAAGCAGGAACACCGGGGAGCTGTTTTTT
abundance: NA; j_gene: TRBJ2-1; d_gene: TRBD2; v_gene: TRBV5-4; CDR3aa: CASSPTSGRAIDEQFF; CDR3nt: TGTGCCAGCAGCCCGACTAGCGGGAGGGCCATCGATGAGCAGTTCTTC
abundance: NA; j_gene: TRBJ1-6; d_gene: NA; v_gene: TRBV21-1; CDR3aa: CASSKGMGWISYNSPLHF; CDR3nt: TGTGCCAGCAGCAAGGGGATGGGTTGGATCTCCTATAATTCACCCCTCCACTTT
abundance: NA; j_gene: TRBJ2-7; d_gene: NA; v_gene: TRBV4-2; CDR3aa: CASSQDNGYEQYF; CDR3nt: TGTGCCAGCAGCCAAGATAATGGGTACGAGCAGTACTTC
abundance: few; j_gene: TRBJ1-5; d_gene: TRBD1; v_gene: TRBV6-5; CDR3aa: CASSRGQGNQPQHF; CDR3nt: TGTGCCAGCAGTCGCGGACAGGGCAATCAGCCCCAGCATTTT
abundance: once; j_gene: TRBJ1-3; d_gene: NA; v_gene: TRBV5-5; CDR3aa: CASSSYPVAHSGNTIYF; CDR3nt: TGTGCCAGCAGCTCGTATCCGGTTGCCCACTCTGGAAACACCATATATTTT
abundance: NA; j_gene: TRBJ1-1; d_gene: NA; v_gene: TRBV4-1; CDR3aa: CASSLPTENTEAFF; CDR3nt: TGCGCCAGCAGCCTTCCAACAGAGAACACTGAAGCTTTCTTT
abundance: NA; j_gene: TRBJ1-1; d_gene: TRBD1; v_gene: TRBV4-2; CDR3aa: CASSLGTALNTEAFF; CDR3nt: TGTGCCAGCAGCCTAGGGACAGCTTTGAACACTGAAGCTTTCTTT
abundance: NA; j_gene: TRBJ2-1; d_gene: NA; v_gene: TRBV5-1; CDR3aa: CASSWDNEQFF; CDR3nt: TGCGCCAGCAGCTGGGACAATGAGCAGTTCTTC
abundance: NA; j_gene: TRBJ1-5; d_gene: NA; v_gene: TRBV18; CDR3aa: CASTETQGQRQPQHF; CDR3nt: TGTGCCAGCACCGAGACCCAGGGGCAAAGGCAGCCCCAGCATTTT
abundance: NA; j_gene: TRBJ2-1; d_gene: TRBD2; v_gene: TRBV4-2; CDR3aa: CASSQWGLAGSYNEQFF; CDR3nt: TGTGCCAGCAGCCAATGGGGACTAGCTGGGTCCTACAATGAGCAGTTCTTC
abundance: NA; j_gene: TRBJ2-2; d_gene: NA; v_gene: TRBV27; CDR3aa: CASSLGTDNTGELFF; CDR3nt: TGTGCCAGCAGTCTCGGGACGGATAACACCGGGGAGCTGTTTTTT
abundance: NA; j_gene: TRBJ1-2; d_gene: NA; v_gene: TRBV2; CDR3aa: CASSEGPDGGGIYGYTF; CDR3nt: TGTGCCAGCAGTGAAGGCCCGGACGGTGGGGGCATCTATGGCTACACCTTC
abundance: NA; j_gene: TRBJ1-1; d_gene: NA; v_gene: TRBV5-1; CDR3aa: CASRSGKGTEAFF; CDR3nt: TGCGCCAGCAGGTCAGGGAAGGGGACTGAAGCTTTCTTT
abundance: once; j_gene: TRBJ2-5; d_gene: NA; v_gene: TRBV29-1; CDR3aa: CSVEVGTLQETQYF; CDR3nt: TGCAGCGTTGAAGTGGGGACTTTACAAGAGACCCAGTACTTC
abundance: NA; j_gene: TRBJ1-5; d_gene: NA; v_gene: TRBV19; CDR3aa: CASSMRGDQPQHF; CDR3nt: TGTGCCAGTAGTATGCGGGGGGATCAGCCCCAGCATTTT
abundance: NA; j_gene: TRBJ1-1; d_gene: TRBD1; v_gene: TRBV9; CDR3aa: CASSVQTGTGQNTEAFF; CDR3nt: TGTGCCAGCAGCGTACAAACCGGGACAGGGCAGAACACTGAAGCTTTCTTT
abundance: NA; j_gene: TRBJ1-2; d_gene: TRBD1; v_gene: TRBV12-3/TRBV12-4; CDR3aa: CASSYDRVDGYTF; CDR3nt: TGTGCCAGCAGTTATGACAGGGTAGATGGCTACACCTTC
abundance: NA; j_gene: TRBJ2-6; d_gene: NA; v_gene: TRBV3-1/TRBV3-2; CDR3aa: CASSQVEPGANVLTF; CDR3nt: TGTGCCAGCAGCCAAGTCGAGCCTGGGGCCAACGTCCTGACTTTC
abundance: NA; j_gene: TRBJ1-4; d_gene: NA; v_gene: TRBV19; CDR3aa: CASAIKGGEKLFF; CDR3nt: TGTGCCAGTGCTATAAAGGGAGGTGAAAAACTGTTTTTT
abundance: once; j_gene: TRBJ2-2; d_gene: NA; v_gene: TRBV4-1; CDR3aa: CASSRVPGDTGELFF; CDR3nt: TGCGCCAGCAGCCGGGTTCCAGGGGACACCGGGGAGCTGTTTTTT
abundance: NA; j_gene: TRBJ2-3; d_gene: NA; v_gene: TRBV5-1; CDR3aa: CASSLGATDTQYF; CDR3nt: TGCGCCAGCAGCTTGGGGGCGACAGATACGCAGTATTTT
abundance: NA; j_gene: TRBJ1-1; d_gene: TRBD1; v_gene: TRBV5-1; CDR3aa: CASNLGQGGKMNTEAFF; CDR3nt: TGCGCCAGCAACTTGGGACAGGGTGGTAAGATGAACACTGAAGCTTTCTTT
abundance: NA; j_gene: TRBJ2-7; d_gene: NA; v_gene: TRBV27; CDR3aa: CASSIRDSDYEQYF; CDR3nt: TGTGCCAGCAGTATCCGGGACTCTGACTACGAGCAGTACTTC
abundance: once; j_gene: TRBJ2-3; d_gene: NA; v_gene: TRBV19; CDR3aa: CASSGPSTDTQYF; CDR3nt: TGTGCCAGTAGTGGACCAAGCACAGATACGCAGTATTTT
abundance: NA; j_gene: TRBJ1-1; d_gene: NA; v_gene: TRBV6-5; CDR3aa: CASSSSYLSINEAFF; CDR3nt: TGTGCCAGCAGTTCTTCATACCTCTCAATAAATGAAGCTTTCTTT
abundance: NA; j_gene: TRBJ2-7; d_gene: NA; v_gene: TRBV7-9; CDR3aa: CASSLALQDYEQYF; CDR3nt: TGTGCCAGCAGCTTAGCCTTACAGGACTACGAGCAGTACTTC
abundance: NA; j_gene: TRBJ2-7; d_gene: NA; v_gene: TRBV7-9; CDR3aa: CASSTLGLEQYF; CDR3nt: TGTGCCAGCAGCACACTCGGGCTAGAGCAGTACTTC
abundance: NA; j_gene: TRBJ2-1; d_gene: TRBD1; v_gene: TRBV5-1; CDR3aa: CASSGGTGTYNEQFF; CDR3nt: TGCGCCAGCAGCGGGGGGACAGGGACCTACAATGAGCAGTTCTTC
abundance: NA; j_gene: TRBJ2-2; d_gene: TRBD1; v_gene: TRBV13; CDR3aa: CASSPRQGSNTGELFF; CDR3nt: TGTGCCAGCAGCCCTCGACAGGGTTCGAACACCGGGGAGCTGTTTTTT
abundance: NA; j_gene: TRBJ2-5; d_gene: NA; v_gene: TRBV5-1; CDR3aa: CASSPRETQYF; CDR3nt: TGCGCCAGCAGCCCCAGGGAGACCCAGTACTTC
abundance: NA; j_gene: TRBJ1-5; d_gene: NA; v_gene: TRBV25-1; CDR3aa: CASSVGYSNQPQHF; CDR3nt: TGTGCCAGCAGTGTGGGTTATAGCAATCAGCCCCAGCATTTT
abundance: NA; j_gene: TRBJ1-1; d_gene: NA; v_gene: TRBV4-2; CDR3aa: CASSQEARQPEAFF; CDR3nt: TGTGCCAGCAGCCAAGAAGCAAGGCAGCCTGAAGCTTTCTTT